The T cell receptor beta chain under discussion was sequenced for a study of blood T cell repertoires in COVID-19 (dated by TCRdb to 2020 to 2021). In the study overall: Collaborator samples came from the United States, Italy and Spain and covered acute and convalescent phases of COVID-19. The prospective study material was composed of cDNA or gDNA derived from T cells, B-cell-depleted T cells, or PBMCs. The dataset comprised deeply sampled blood TCRbeta repertoires from subjects exposed to, actively infected with, or recovered from COVID-19. The repertoires were made available in a free public database intended to serve as a resource for research on the immune response to SARS-CoV-2. The samples were drawn from two sources: the first 160 participants of the ongoing ImmuneRACE study, and approximately 1,300 subjects contributed by 6 global collaborators. The sample metadata nearly always contained a de-identified subject ID, COVID-19 status, age in years and sex. Where available, HLA class I and class II types were obtained from metadata supplied by the sample provider rather than from assay-based typing.

Of note for this clone: Its antigen is currently not known. Per-base qualities were not stored, and no clone one base away is much larger.

TCRbeta CDR3 regions were amplified from genomic DNA by means of the immunoSEQ Assay, a bias-controlled multiplex PCR. Concerning the study's data processing: The number of nucleated cells in each sample was estimated from the amplification of reference gene primers within the assay. To quantify the absolute abundance of each unique TCRbeta CDR3 rearrangement, sequence reads were collapsed and filtered. For each sample, productive Simpson clonality was calculated by taking the square root of Simpson's diversity index across productive rearrangements. Drawn from immuneACCESS, this table holds only the in-frame rearrangements with V and J called that TCRdb kept. Clones are partly lost; checked studies trace under half to an unresolved V gene and leave the rest unexplained. V, J and clone size are those of that table, while D and trimming were read from the DNA. The sample table holds 280,000 or so clones, of which 70% to 90% were seen once. The ten largest clones capture almost 9.5% of the sample.

What the work shows at the level of the full study, not this receptor alone: How much clinical and demographic metadata was included differed by source and by participant, and the metadata was provided uncurated.

Compared with germline, V lacks 6 bases and J lacks 4 bases; bases without a gene match: 4. The germline V gene provides CDR1 SNHLY and CDR2 FYNNEI. The CDR3 sequence holds 13 residues, the cysteine and phenylalanine included. Here the CDR3 DNA is all that survives: 39 bases in frame from base 1. Each collaborating institution followed its own protocols to collect whole blood in K2EDTA tubes. For TCRbeta analysis, collaborators shipped samples in one of three forms: frozen whole blood, isolated PBMCs, or DNA extracted from either of those sample types. The receptor comes from a man aged 18 to 29 with active or convalescent COVID-19. The sequence joins TRBV2 to TRBJ1-2, and 8 junction bases match TRBD1. The sample consisted of peripheral blood. The nucleotide sequence reads TGTGCCAGCAGAGTCGGGACAGGCTATGGCTACACCTTC. Its translation reads: CASRVGTGYGYTF.